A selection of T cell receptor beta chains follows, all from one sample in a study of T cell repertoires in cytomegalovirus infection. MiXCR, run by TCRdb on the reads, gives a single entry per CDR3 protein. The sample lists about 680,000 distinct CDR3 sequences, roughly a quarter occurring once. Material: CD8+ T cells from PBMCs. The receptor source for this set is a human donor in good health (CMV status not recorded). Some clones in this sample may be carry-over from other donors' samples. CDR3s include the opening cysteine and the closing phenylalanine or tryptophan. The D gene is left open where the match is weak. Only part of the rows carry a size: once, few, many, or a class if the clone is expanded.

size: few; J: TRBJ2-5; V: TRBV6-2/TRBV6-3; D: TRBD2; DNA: TGTGCCAGCAGCTCCCTACTAGCGGACTACCAAGAGACCCAGTACTTC; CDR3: CASSSLLADYQETQYF
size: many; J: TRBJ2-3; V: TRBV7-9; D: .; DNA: TGTGCCAGCTCGCTTCCGGGGGCCACAGATACGCAGTATTTT; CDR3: CASSLPGATDTQYF
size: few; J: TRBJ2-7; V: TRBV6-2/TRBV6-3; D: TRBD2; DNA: TGTGCCAGCAGTTACTCGTCCGGGGGGGCCGCGGCACCCTACGAGCAGTACTTC; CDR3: CASSYSSGGAAAPYEQYF
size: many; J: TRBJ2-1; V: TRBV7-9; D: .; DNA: TGTGCCAGCAGCCCCCCCCGGGGGAATGAGCAGTTCTTC; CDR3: CASSPPRGNEQFF
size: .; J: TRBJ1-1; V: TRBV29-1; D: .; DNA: TGCAGCGTTGATACTCGCCGTGGAGCTTTCTTT; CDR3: CSVDTRRGAFF
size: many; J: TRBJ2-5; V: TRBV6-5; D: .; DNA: TGTGCCAGCAGTTACTCGAATACCTTCCAAGAGACCCAGTACTTC; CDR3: CASSYSNTFQETQYF
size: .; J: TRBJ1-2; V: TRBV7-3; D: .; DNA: TGTGCCAGCAGCCCCATGAGCGGTGCGGATGGCTACACCTTC; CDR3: CASSPMSGADGYTF
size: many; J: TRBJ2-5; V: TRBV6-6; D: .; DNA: TGTGCCAGCAAAGGGGGTGGTGGAGAGACCCAGTACTTC; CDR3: CASKGGGGETQYF
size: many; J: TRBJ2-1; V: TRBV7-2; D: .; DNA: TGTGCCAGCAGCTTAGACGGACTCGCCTACAATGAGCAGTTCTTC; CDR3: CASSLDGLAYNEQFF
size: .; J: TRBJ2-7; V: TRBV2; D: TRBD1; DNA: TGTGCCAGCAGTGGCCGGGACAGGGACCACGAGCAGTACTTC; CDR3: CASSGRDRDHEQYF
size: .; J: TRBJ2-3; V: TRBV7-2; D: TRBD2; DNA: TGTGCCAGCAGCCCCTGGACTAGCGGGGGGTACACAGATACGCAGTATTTT; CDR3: CASSPWTSGGYTDTQYF
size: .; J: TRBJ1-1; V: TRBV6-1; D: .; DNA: TGTGCCAGCAGTGAACTGGTAATAGCTAACACTGAAGCTTTCTTT; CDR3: CASSELVIANTEAFF
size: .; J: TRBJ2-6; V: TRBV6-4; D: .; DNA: TGTGCCAGCAGTGAGGGGCACACCTCTGGGGCCAACGTCCTGACTTTC; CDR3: CASSEGHTSGANVLTF
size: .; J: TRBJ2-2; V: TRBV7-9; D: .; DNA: TGTGCCAGCAGCTCGACTAGGGGAACTGCCGGGGAGCTGTTTTTT; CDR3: CASSSTRGTAGELFF
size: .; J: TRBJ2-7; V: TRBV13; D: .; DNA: TGTGCCAGCAGCCCGGGCCGTTCCTACGAGCAGTACTTC; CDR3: CASSPGRSYEQYF
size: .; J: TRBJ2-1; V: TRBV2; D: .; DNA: TGTGCCATACAGGCGAAGCAGTTCTTC; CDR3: CAIQAKQFF
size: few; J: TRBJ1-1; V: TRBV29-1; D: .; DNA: TGCAGCGTTGAATCGGGTAAGGACACTGAAGCTTTCTTT; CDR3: CSVESGKDTEAFF
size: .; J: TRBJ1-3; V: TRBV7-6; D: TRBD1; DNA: TGTGCCAGCAGCTTAGAGGTCTCCCAGGACAGGGCTGGAAACACCATATATTTT; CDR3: CASSLEVSQDRAGNTIYF
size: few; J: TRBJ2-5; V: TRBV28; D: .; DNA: TGTGCCAGCAGTTTATGGGGAGTAGCGGAGTACCAAGAGACCCAGTACTTC; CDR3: CASSLWGVAEYQETQYF
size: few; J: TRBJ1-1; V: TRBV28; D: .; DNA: TGTGCCAGCAGTTTCCCAGGGGCCGTTTACGACACTGAAGCTTTCTTT; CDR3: CASSFPGAVYDTEAFF
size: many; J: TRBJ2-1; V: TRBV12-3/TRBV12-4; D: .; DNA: TGTGCCAGCAGCCACATAGGATTGACCTACAATGAGCAGTTCTTC; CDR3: CASSHIGLTYNEQFF
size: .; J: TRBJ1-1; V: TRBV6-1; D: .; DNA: TGTGCCAGCTCAATAGGGGAGGGCACTGAAGCTTTCTTT; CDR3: CASSIGEGTEAFF
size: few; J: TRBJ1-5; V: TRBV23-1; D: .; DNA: TGCGCCAGCAGTCATCCTAGAAAACTTCAGCCCCAGCATTTT; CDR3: CASSHPRKLQPQHF
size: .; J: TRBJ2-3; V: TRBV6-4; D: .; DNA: TGTGCCAGCAGTGACTCGGGGGAAGATACGCAGTATTTT; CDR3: CASSDSGEDTQYF
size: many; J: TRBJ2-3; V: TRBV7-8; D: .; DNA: TGTGCCAGCAGCTTAAACCCGGGGTTACTCCCAGATACGCAGTATTTT; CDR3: CASSLNPGLLPDTQYF
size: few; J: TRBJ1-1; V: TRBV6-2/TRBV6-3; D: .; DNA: TGTGCCATCTTGACCGACAGTGACATTCCTGAAGCTTTCTTT; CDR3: CAILTDSDIPEAFF
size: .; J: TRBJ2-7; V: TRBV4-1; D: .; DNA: TGCGCCAGCAGCCAGTCTGACAGGTACGAGCAGTACTTC; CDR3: CASSQSDRYEQYF
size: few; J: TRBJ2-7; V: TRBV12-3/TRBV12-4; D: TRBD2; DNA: TGTGCCAGCAACCTCGGAGGCACGGGAGGCGAGCAGTACTTC; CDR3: CASNLGGTGGEQYF
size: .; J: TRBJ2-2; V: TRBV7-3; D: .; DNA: TGTGCCAGCAGCTTAGACGGACTCACCGGGGAGCTGTTTTTT; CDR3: CASSLDGLTGELFF
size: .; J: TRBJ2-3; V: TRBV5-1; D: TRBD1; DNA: TGCGCCAGCAGCTTGGAGACAGGGTGGAAAGATACGCAGTATTTT; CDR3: CASSLETGWKDTQYF
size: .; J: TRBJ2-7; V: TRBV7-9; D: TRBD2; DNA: TGTGCCAGCACGACTAGCGGGGGGGCGACCCCGGACGAGCAGTACTTC; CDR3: CASTTSGGATPDEQYF
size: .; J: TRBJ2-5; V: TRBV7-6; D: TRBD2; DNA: TGTGCCAGCAGAGCGGGGGGCTGGAAAGAGACCCAGTACTTC; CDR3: CASRAGGWKETQYF
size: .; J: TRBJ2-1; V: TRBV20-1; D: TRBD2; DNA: TGCAGTGCCTTCACTAGCGGGGGGAGCTCCTACAATGAGCAGTTCTTC; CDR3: CSAFTSGGSSYNEQFF
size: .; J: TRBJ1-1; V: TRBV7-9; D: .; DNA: TGTGCCAGCACGGGTACGGACGCTGAAGCTTTCTTT; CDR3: CASTGTDAEAFF
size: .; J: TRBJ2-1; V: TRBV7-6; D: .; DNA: TGTGCCAGCAGTAGGGGACACAGCTCCTACAATGAGCAGTTCTTC; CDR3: CASSRGHSSYNEQFF
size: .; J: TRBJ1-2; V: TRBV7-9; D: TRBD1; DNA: TGTGCCGGGGAACAGGGGACATTCGGCTATGGCTACACCTTC; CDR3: CAGEQGTFGYGYTF
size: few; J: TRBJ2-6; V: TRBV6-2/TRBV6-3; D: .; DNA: TGTGCCAGCAGTTACCCCAATTTGGGCACCGACTCTGGGGCCAACGTCCTGACTTTC; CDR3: CASSYPNLGTDSGANVLTF
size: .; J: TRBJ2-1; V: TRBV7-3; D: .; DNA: TGTGCCAGCAGCTCATCCTCTACGGGGCAGCTGAATGAGCAGTTCTTC; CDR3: CASSSSSTGQLNEQFF
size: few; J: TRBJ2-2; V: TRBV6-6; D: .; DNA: TGTGCCAGCAGTTACTCGATCAGGGCCACCGGGGAGCTGTTTTTT; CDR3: CASSYSIRATGELFF
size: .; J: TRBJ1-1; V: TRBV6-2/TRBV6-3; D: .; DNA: TGTGCCAGCAGTTGGACAGCAAATGAAGCTTTCTTT; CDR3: CASSWTANEAFF
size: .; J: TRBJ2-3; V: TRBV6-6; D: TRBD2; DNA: TGTGCCAGCAACCACCGGACTAGCGGTAGCACAGATACGCAGTATTTT; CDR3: CASNHRTSGSTDTQYF
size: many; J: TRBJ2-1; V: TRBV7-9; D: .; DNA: TGTGCCAGCAGCCGAGTGAATGAGCAGTTCTTC; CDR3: CASSRVNEQFF
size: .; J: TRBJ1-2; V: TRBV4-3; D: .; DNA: TGCGCCAGCAGACCAAAATTATCACAGGGTTTCTATGGCTACACCTTC; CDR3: CASRPKLSQGFYGYTF
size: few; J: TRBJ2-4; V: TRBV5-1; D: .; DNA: TGCGCCAGCAGCTTGGGGGCCGAAAAAAACATTCAGTACTTC; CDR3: CASSLGAEKNIQYF
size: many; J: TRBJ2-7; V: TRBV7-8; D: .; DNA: TGTGCCAGCAGCTTTTCGGAAACGGAACAGGGGGGAGGGTACGAGCAGTACTTC; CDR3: CASSFSETEQGGGYEQYF
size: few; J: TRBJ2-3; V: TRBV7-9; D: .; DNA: TGTGCCCTCGTGGGTACAGATACGCAGTATTTT; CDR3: CALVGTDTQYF
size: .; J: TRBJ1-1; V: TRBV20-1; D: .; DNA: TGCAGTGCTTGGAGGGGCGGAGGCACTGAAGCTTTCTTT; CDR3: CSAWRGGGTEAFF
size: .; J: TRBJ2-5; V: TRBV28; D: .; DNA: TGTGCCAGCAGTTTATTTGTCGAGGAGACAGAGACCCAGTACTTC; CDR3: CASSLFVEETETQYF
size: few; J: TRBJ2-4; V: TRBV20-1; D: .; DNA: TGCAGTGCTAGAGTCACTAGCTGGGAGTGGGACAAAAACATTCAGTACTTC; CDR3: CSARVTSWEWDKNIQYF
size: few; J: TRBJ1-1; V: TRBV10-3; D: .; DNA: TGTGCCATCAGTGAGCGGCTAGGCAGGTACACTGAAGCTTTCTTT; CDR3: CAISERLGRYTEAFF
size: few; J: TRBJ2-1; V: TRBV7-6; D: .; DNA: TGTGCCAGCAGCTTAGTCTGGTCGGCGTCCTACAATGAGCAGTTCTTC; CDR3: CASSLVWSASYNEQFF
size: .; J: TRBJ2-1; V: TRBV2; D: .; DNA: TGTGCCAGCAGTGGAAGGTCGGGCGGTGGCTACAATGAGCAGTTCTTC; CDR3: CASSGRSGGGYNEQFF